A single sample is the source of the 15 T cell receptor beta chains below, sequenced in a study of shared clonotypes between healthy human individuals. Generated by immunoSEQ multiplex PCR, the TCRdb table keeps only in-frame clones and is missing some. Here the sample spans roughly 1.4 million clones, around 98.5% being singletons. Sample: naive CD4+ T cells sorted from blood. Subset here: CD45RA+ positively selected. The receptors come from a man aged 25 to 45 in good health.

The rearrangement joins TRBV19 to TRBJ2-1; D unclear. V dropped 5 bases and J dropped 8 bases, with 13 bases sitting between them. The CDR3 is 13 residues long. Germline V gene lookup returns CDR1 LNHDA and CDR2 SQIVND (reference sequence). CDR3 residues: CASSWSSYDEQFF. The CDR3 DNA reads TGTGCCAGTAGTTGGTCCAGTTATGATGAGCAGTTCTTC.

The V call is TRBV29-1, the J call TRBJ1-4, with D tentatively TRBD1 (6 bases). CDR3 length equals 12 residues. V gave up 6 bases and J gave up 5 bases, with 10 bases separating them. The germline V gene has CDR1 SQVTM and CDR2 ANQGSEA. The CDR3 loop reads CSVKGQNEKLFF. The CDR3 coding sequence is TGCAGCGTCAAAGGACAGAATGAAAAACTGTTTTTT.

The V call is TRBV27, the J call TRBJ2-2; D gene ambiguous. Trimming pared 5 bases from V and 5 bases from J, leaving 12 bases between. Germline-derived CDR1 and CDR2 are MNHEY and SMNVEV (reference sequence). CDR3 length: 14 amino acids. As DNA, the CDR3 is TGTGCCAGCAGTCAAGACGGAGATACCGGGGAGCTGTTTTTT. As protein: CASSQDGDTGELFF.

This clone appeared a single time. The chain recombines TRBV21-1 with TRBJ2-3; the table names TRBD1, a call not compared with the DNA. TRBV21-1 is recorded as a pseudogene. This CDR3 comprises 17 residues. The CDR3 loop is CASSNGWTGGEADTQYF. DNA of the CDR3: TGTGCCAGCAGCAATGGCTGGACAGGGGGCGAAGCAGATACGCAGTATTTT.

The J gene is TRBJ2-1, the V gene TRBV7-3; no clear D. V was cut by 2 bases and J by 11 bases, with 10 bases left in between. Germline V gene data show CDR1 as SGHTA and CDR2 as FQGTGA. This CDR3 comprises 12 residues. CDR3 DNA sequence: TGTGCCAGCAGCTTATATCCTTATAAGCAGTTCTTC. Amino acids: CASSLYPYKQFF. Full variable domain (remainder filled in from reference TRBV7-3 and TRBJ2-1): GAGVSQTPSNKVTEKGKYVELRCDPISGHTALYWYRQSLGQGPEFLIYFQGTGAADDSGLPNDRFFAVRPEGSVSTLKIQRTERGDSAVYLCASSLYPYKQFFGPGTRLTVL.

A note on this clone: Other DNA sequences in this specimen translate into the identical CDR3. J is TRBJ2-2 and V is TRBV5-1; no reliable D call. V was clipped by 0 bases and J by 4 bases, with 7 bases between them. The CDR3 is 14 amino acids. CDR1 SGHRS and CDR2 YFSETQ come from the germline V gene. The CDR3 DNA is TGCGCCAGCAGCTTGGTAGGGCCCACCGGGGAGCTGTTTTTT. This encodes CASSLVGPTGELFF.

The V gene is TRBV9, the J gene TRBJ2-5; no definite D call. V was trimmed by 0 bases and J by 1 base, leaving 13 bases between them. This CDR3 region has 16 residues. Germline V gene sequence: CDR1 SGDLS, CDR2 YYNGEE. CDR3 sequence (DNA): TGTGCCAGCAGCGTAGAGTCCAGGAAGAGCCAAGAGACCCAGTACTTC. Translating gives CASSVESRKSQETQYF.

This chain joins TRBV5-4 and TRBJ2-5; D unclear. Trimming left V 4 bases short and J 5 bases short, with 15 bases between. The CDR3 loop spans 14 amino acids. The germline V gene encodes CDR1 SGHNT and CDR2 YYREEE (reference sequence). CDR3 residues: CASSHGSARETQYF. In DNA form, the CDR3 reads TGTGCCAGCAGCCACGGATCAGCGCGGGAGACCCAGTACTTC.

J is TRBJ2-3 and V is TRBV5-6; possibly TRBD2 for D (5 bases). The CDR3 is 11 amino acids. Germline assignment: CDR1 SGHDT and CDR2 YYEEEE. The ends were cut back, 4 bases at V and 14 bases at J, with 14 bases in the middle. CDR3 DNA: TGTGCCAGCAGCACGAGCGGACGTCTGTATTTT. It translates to CASSTSGRLYF. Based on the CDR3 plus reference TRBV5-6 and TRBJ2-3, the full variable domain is DAGVTQSPTHLIKTRGQQVTLRCSPKSGHDTVSWYQQALGQGPQFIFQYYEEEERQRGNFPDRFSGHQFPNYSSELNVNALLLGDSALYLCASSTSGRLYFGPGTRLTVL.

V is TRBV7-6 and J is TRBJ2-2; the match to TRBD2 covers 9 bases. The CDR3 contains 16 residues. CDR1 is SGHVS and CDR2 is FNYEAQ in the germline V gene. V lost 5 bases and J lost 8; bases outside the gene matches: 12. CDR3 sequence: CASSTLAGRGKGELFF. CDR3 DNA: TGTGCCAGCAGCACTCTAGCGGGAAGGGGGAAAGGGGAGCTGTTTTTT.

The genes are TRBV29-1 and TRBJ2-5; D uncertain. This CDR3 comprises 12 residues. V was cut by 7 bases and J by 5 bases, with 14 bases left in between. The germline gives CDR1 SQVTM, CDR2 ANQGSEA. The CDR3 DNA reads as TGCAGCGCACCTGCCACGGCCGAGACCCAGTACTTC. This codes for CSAPATAETQYF.

The DNA of the CDR3 is TGTGCCAGCAGCTCAGGGGGAAAGGTGGTAAACACTGAAGCTTTCTTT. Translating gives CASSSGGKVVNTEAFF. V is TRBV5-4 and J is TRBJ1-1; 7 bases align to TRBD1. The V segment lost 3 bases and the J segment 2 bases; nucleotides outside the gene matches: 10. The CDR3 extends over 16 amino acids. Germline lookup yields CDR1 SGHNT and CDR2 YYREEE (reference sequence). The whole variable domain, filled in from reference TRBV5-4 and TRBJ1-1, reads ETGVTQSPTHLIKTRGQQVTLRCSSQSGHNTVSWYQQALGQGPQFIFQYYREEENGRGNFPPRFSGLQFPNYSSELNVNALELDDSALYLCASSSGGKVVNTEAFFGQGTRLTVV.

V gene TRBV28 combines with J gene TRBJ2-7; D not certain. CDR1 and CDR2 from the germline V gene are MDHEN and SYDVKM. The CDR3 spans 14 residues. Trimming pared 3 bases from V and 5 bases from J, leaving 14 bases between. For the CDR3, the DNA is TGTGCCAGCAGTTTTCGTTTATCCAGAAACGAGCAGTACTTC. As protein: CASSFRLSRNEQYF.

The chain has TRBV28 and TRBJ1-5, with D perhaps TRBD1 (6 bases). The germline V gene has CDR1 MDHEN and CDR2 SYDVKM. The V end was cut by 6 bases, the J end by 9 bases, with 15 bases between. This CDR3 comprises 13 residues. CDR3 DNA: TGTGCCAGCAGCCCGGACAGACCTTGGCCCCAGCATTTT. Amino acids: CASSPDRPWPQHF.

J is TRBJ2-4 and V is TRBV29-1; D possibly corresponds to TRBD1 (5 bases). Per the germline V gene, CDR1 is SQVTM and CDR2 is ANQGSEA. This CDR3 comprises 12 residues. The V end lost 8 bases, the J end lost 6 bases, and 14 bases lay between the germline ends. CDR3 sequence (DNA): TGCAGCTATTCTGGGGCGGTAAACATTCAGTACTTC. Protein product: CSYSGAVNIQYF.